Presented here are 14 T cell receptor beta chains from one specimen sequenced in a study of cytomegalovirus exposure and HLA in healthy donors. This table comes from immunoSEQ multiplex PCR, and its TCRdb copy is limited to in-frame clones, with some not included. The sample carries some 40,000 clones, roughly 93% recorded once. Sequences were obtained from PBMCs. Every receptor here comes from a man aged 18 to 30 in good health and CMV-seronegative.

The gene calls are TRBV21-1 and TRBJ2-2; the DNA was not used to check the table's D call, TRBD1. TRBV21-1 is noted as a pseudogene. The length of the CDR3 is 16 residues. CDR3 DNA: TGTGCCAGCAGCGATTTGGAGGACAGGGTCGCCGGGGAGCTGTTTTTT. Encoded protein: CASSDLEDRVAGELFF.

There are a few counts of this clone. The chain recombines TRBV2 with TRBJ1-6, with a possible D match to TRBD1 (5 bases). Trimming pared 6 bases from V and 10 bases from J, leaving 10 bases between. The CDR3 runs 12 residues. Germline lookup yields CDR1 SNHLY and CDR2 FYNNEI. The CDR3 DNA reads TGTGCCAGCAGCGCAGGGAACTCACCCCTCCACTTT. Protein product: CASSAGNSPLHF.

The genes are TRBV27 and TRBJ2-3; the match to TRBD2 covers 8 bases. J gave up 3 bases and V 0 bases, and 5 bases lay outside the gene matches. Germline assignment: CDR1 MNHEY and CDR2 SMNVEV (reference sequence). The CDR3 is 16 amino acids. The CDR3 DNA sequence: TGTGCCAGCAGTTTATCGGGGCGGGGGGCGACAGATACGCAGTATTTT. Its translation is CASSLSGRGATDTQYF.

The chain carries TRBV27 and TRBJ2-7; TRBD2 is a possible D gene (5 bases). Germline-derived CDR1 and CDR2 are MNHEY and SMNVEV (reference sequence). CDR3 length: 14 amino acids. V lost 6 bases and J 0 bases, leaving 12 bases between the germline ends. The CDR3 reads CASSPDGNSYEQYF. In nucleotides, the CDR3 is TGTGCCAGCAGCCCTGACGGGAACTCCTACGAGCAGTACTTC.

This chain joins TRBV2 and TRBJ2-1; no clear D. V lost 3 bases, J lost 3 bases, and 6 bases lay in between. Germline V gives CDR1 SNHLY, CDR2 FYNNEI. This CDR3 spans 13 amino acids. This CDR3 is CASSDNSYNEQFF. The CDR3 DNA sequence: TGTGCCAGCAGTGATAACAGCTACAATGAGCAGTTCTTC.

The CDR3 loop is CATTGGERGTYEQYF. For the CDR3, the DNA is TGTGCCACTACGGGGGGTGAGCGGGGGACCTACGAGCAGTACTTC. The rearrangement uses TRBV11-3 and TRBJ2-7; TRBD2 matches 8 bases. V shed 10 bases, J shed 2 bases, and the junction held 13 bases outside the gene matches. This CDR3 contains 15 residues. CDR1 SGHNT and CDR2 YENEEA come from the germline V gene.

CDR3 amino acids: CASSKPGTSAYNEQFF. The CDR3, as DNA: TGTGCCAGCAGCAAACCCGGGACTAGCGCCTACAATGAGCAGTTCTTC. This sequence joins TRBV13 and TRBJ2-1; 10 bases fit TRBD2. Germline CDR1 PRHDT, CDR2 FYEKMQ (reference sequence). Unmatched junction bases numbered 6, after V lost 5 bases and J lost 2 bases. The CDR3 extends over 16 amino acids.

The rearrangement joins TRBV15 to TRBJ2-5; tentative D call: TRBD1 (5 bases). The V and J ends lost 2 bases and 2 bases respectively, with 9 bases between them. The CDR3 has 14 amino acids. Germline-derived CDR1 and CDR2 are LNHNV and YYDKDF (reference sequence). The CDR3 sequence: CATSRQGRQETQYF. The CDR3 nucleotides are TGTGCCACCAGCAGACAGGGCCGACAAGAGACCCAGTACTTC.

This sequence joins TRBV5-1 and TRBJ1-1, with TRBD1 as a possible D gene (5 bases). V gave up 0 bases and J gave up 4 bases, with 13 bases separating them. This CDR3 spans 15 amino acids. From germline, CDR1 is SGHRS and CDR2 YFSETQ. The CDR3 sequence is CASSLEPGGGTEAFF. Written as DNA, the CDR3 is TGCGCCAGCAGCTTGGAGCCGGGGGGTGGCACTGAAGCTTTCTTT.

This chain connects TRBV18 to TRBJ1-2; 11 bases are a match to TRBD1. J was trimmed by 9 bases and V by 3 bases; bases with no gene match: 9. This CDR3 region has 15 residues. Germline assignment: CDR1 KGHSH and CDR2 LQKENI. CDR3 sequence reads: CASSPSRTGGTSYTF. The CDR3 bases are TGTGCCAGCTCACCTTCGAGGACAGGGGGCACAAGCTACACCTTC.

The CDR3 sequence is CASSHDEGGEAFF. DNA for the CDR3: TGTGCCAGCAGCCACGACGAGGGTGGTGAAGCTTTCTTT. V gene TRBV7-3 combines with J gene TRBJ1-1; D call uncertain. Trimming removed 5 bases at V and 7 bases at J, with 14 bases between. CDR3 length: 13 amino acids. CDR1 SGHTA and CDR2 FQGTGA come from the germline V gene.

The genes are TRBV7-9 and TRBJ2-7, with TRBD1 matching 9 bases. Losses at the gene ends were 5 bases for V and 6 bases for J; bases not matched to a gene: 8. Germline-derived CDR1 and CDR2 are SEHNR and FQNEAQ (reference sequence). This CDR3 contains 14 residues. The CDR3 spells CASSQGQGLGEQYF. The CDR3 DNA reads TGTGCCAGCAGCCAGGGACAGGGCCTCGGCGAGCAGTACTTC.

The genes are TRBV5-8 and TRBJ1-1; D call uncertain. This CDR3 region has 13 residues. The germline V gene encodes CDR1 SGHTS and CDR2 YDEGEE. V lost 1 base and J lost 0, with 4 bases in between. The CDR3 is CASSLQMNTEAFF. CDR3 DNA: TGTGCCAGCAGCTTGCAGATGAACACTGAAGCTTTCTTT.

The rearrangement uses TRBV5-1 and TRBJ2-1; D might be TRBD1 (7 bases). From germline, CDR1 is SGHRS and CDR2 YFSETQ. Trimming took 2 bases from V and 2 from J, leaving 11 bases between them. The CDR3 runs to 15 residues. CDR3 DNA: TGCGCCAGCAGCTTTCCCAGGGGGGCCTACAATGAGCAGTTCTTC. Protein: CASSFPRGAYNEQFF.